Presented here are 23 T cell receptor beta chains from one specimen sequenced in a study of T cell repertoires in cytomegalovirus infection. MiXCR, run by TCRdb on the reads, gives a single entry per CDR3 protein. Of 150,000 to 200,000 distinct CDR3 sequences listed, approximately 30% are singletons. Sequenced sample: PBMCs. All receptors derive from a human donor in good health (CMV status not recorded). Some clones in this sample may be carry-over from other donors' samples.

This clonotype was observed a few times. J is TRBJ2-7 and V is TRBV7-2; 7 bases match TRBD2. Germline V gene lookup returns CDR1 SGHTA and CDR2 FQGNSA. With 1 base clipped from V and 5 bases from J, the junction kept 8 bases outside the gene matches. The CDR3 contains 15 residues. DNA for the CDR3: TGTGCCAGCAGCTTAGGGTTGGGGGGGGGAAACGAGCAGTACTTC. As protein: CASSLGLGGGNEQYF.

The chain couples TRBV2 to TRBJ2-5; D unclear. V gave up 7 bases and J gave up 5 bases, with 14 bases separating them. CDR1 is SNHLY, CDR2 FYNNEI, per germline. The CDR3 contains 13 residues. The CDR3 DNA reads TGTGCCAGCACCCCTGTTGGGGTCGAGACCCAGTACTTC. This gives the protein CASTPVGVETQYF.

This clonotype showed up many times. This sequence joins TRBV7-2 and TRBJ2-3; no reliable D call. The CDR3 runs to 13 residues. Trimming took off 5 bases at V and 3 bases at J, with 9 bases between the two ends. Germline loops: CDR1 SGHTA, CDR2 FQGNSA. Written as DNA, the CDR3 is TGTGCCAGCAGCCTTTCCCGGACAGATACGCAGTATTTT. The encoded protein is CASSLSRTDTQYF.

This clonotype was seen only a few times. This chain uses TRBV28 with TRBJ1-5; no clear D. The CDR3 is 16 residues long. CDR1 and CDR2 from the germline V gene are MDHEN and SYDVKM. V dropped 6 bases and J dropped 0 bases, with 15 bases sitting between them. CDR3 residues: CASSPVDEYSNQPQHF. CDR3 DNA: TGTGCCAGCAGCCCCGTCGATGAATATAGCAATCAGCCCCAGCATTTT.

V is TRBV10-3 and J is TRBJ1-1, with a possible D match to TRBD1 (5 bases). V lost 4 bases and J 4 bases, leaving 10 bases between the germline ends. From germline, CDR1 is ENHRY and CDR2 SYGVKD. The CDR3 sequence is 13 residues long. CDR3: CAISGGLLTEAFF. The CDR3 nucleotides read TGTGCCATCAGTGGGGGGTTACTCACTGAAGCTTTCTTT.

This chain links TRBV3-1 with TRBJ2-1; 11 bases fit TRBD2. Germline V gives CDR1 LGHDT, CDR2 YNNKEL (reference sequence). The junction had 6 bases not matched to a gene; V was cut back by 1 base and J by 10 bases. The CDR3 is 15 amino acids. DNA of the CDR3: TGTGCCAGCAGCCAAGGGGTAGCGGGAGGGAAAGAGCAGTTCTTC. It codes for CASSQGVAGGKEQFF.

The chain is built from TRBV29-1 and TRBJ2-2, with 9 bases that match TRBD1. The CDR3 runs to 14 residues. The junction had 5 bases not matched to a gene; V was cut back by 3 bases and J by 6 bases. CDR1 is SQVTM and CDR2 is ANQGSEA in the germline V gene. For the CDR3, the DNA is TGCAGCGTTGAGGGGACAGGGTTGGCCGGGGAGCTGTTTTTT. This translates into CSVEGTGLAGELFF.

This clonotype has only a few counts. The chain uses TRBV7-3 and TRBJ2-2, with 8 bases identical to TRBD1. CDR3 size: 13 residues. V lost 4 bases, J lost 7 bases, and 2 bases stayed unmatched. Germline loops: CDR1 SGHTA, CDR2 FQGTGA. CDR3: CASSSTGDGELFF. The CDR3 nucleotides are TGTGCCAGCAGCTCGACAGGGGACGGGGAGCTGTTTTTT.

In its sample, this clonotype was seen many times. The chain couples TRBV7-2 to TRBJ2-7; 8 bases are shared with TRBD2. After removal of 3 bases from V and 1 base from J, the junction contained 2 bases not matched to a gene. The CDR3 runs to 14 residues. Germline assignment: CDR1 SGHTA and CDR2 FQGNSA. The CDR3 reads CASSFGLASYEQYF. The DNA of the CDR3 is TGTGCCAGCAGCTTTGGACTAGCTTCCTACGAGCAGTACTTC.

This clonotype was counted many times. V usage is TRBV7-9 and J usage is TRBJ2-5; D tentatively reads TRBD1 or TRBD2 (5 bases each). The CDR3 runs to 14 residues. Trimming pared 5 bases from V and 3 bases from J, leaving 13 bases between. Germline values: CDR1 SEHNR, CDR2 FQNEAQ (reference sequence). The chain's CDR3 is CASSQGRKEETQYF. The DNA of the CDR3 is TGTGCCAGCAGCCAGGGACGAAAAGAAGAGACCCAGTACTTC.

This clonotype was detected ten times or more. The rearrangement joins TRBV7-2 to TRBJ1-5; D might be TRBD1 (5 bases). Germline V gives CDR1 SGHTA, CDR2 FQGNSA. V lost 5 bases, J lost 7 bases, and 12 bases lay in between. This CDR3 is 13 amino acids long. DNA of the CDR3: TGTGCCAGCAGCCAAAGGGGTGACCAGCCCCAGCATTTT. This translates into CASSQRGDQPQHF.

The chain joins TRBV12-3 or TRBV12-4 to TRBJ1-4; weak D call: TRBD1 (5 bases). The CDR3 runs to 14 residues. With 3 bases removed from V and 8 bases from J, the gap between germline ends came to 13 bases. The DNA of the CDR3 is TGTGCCAGCAGTTTCAGGGAAGAACGCGAAAAACTGTTTTTT. It is translated as CASSFREEREKLFF.

This clonotype has a handful of counts. The chain is built from TRBV7-2 and TRBJ2-1; TRBD2 agrees at 7 bases. Looked up from germline, CDR1 is SGHTA and CDR2 is FQGNSA. The CDR3 contains 16 residues. V gave up 1 base and J gave up 4 bases; unmatched junction bases: 7. CDR3 region: CASSLGGGRGYNEQFF. In DNA form, the CDR3 reads TGTGCCAGCAGCTTAGGGGGGGGGAGAGGTTACAATGAGCAGTTCTTC. The full variable domain, in which reference TRBV7-2 and TRBJ2-1 provide the parts outside the CDR3, is GAGVSQSPSNKVTEKGKDVELRCDPISGHTALYWYRQSLGQGLEFLIYFQGNSAPDKSGLPSDRFSAERTGGSVSTLTIQRTQQEDSAVYLCASSLGGGRGYNEQFFGPGTRLTVL.

As concerns this clonotype: Germline and junction disagree at one end, which may indicate a read error. The V gene is TRBV7-3, the J gene TRBJ1-1; the D gene is possibly TRBD1 (5 bases). CDR3 size: 13 residues. In germline, CDR1 is SGHTA, CDR2 FQGTGA. The CDR3 spells CASSWTPNAEAFF. As DNA, the CDR3 is TGTGCCAGCAGCTGGACACCGAACGCTGAAGCTTTCTTT.

V usage is TRBV9 and J usage is TRBJ1-1, with D unresolved. The CDR3 contains 15 residues. V lost 1 base, J lost 2 bases, and 12 bases lay in between. The germline CDR1 and CDR2 sequences are SGDLS and YYNGEE. DNA for the CDR3: TGTGCCAGCAGCGTACTCACAGAGCCAAACACTGAAGCTTTCTTT. It is translated as CASSVLTEPNTEAFF.

This clonotype was seen a handful of times. The J gene is TRBJ2-7, the V gene TRBV7-9; D call uncertain. Trimming pared 5 bases from V and 4 bases from J, leaving 15 bases between. Germline lookup yields CDR1 SEHNR and CDR2 FQNEAQ (reference sequence). The CDR3 runs to 14 residues. The CDR3 nucleotides are TGTGCCAGCAGCCAGACGGCTGTCTGGTACGAGCAGTACTTC. It is translated as CASSQTAVWYEQYF.

The chain employs TRBV7-8 and TRBJ1-1, with 8 positions matching TRBD1. The CDR3 spans 14 residues. Germline CDR1 reads SGHVS; CDR2 reads FQNEAQ. After removal of 5 bases from V and 5 bases from J, the junction contained 7 bases not matched to a gene. In nucleotides, the CDR3 is TGTGCCAGCAGCCCTTATAGACAGGGGACTGAAGCTTTCTTT. Encoded protein: CASSPYRQGTEAFF.

This clonotype was observed a few times. V is TRBV12-5 and J is TRBJ2-3; D not certain. V was trimmed by 2 bases and J by 4 bases, leaving 4 bases between them. The CDR3 consists of 12 residues. CDR1 is LGHNT and CDR2 is FRNRAP in the germline V gene. CDR3: CASGLLADTQYF. The CDR3 nucleotides are TGTGCTAGTGGTTTGTTAGCAGATACGCAGTATTTT.

This clonotype occurred a few times. The chain combines TRBV7-8 with TRBJ2-6, with D unresolved. The CDR3 consists of 18 residues. The germline CDR1 and CDR2 sequences are SGHVS and FQNEAQ. Trimming took off 3 bases at V and 0 bases at J, with 15 bases between the two ends. The CDR3 sequence: CASSFFPPERSGANVLTF. The DNA of the CDR3 is TGTGCCAGCAGCTTTTTTCCCCCGGAGCGCTCTGGGGCCAACGTCCTGACTTTC.

This clonotype was detected only a few times. At one boundary the junction diverges from the germline segment, which might be a read error. The rearrangement uses TRBV11-3 and TRBJ2-1; weak D call: TRBD2 (6 bases). Germline V gene data show CDR1 as SGHNT and CDR2 as YENEEA. The CDR3 totals 14 residues. CDR3 sequence reads: CASSSRDSDNEQFF. CDR3 coding DNA: TGTGCCAGCAGCTCCCGGGACTCCGACAATGAGCAGTTCTTC. The full variable domain, completed using reference TRBV11-3 and TRBJ2-1, is EAGVVQSPRYKIIEKKQPVAFWCNPISGHNTLYWYLQNLGQGPELLIRYENEEAVDDSQLPKDRFSAERLKGVDSTLKIQPAELGDSAVYLCASSSRDSDNEQFFGPGTRLTVL.

The J gene is TRBJ2-5, the V gene TRBV6-6; D not resolved. The germline gives CDR1 MNHNY, CDR2 SVGAGI (reference sequence). The V end lost 7 bases, the J end lost 9 bases, and 15 bases lay between the germline ends. The CDR3 spans 12 residues. The CDR3 DNA is TGTGCCAGCACCTCCTATTCAAGGGCCCAGTACTTC. This sequence encodes CASTSYSRAQYF.

As concerns this clonotype: A junction boundary mismatches the germline segment, possibly from a read error. J is TRBJ2-3 and V is TRBV2, with D hard to call. Germline CDR1 SNHLY, CDR2 FYNNEI. This CDR3 comprises 13 residues. CDR3 amino acids: CTSSSEEVDTQYF. The CDR3 DNA follows: TGTACCAGCAGTTCTGAAGAAGTGGATACGCAGTATTTT. Based on the CDR3 plus reference TRBV2 and TRBJ2-3, the full variable domain is EPEVTQTPSHQVTQMGQEVILRCVPISNHLYFYWYRQILGQKVEFLVSFYNNEISEKSEIFDDQFSVERPDGSNFTLKIRSTKLEDSAMYFCTSSSEEVDTQYFGPGTRLTVL.

The J gene is TRBJ1-5, the V gene TRBV18; no clear D gene. Trimming removed 0 bases at V and 7 bases at J, with 7 bases between. Per germline, CDR1 KGHSH and CDR2 LQKENI. There are 13 residues in the CDR3. The chain's CDR3 is CASSPPGEQPQHF. CDR3 nucleotide sequence: TGTGCCAGCTCACCACCAGGAGAACAGCCCCAGCATTTT.